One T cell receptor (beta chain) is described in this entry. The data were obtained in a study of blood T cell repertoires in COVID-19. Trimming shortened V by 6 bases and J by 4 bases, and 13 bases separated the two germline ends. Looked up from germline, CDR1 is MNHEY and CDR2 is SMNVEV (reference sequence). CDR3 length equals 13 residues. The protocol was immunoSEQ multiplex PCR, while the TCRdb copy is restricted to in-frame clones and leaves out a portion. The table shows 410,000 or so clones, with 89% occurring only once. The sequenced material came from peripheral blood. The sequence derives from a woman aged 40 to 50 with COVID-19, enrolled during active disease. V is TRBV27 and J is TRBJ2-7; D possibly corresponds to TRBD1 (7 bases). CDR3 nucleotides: TGTGCCAGCAGCCAGGGGGGCTATTACGAGCAGTACTTC. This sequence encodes CASSQGGYYEQYF.